This T cell receptor beta chain was captured in a study of cytotoxic CD8 clonotypes in ibrutinib-treated CLL. Sequencing was designed to attain a depth spanning 1 in 200,000 to 1 in 1 million T cells. Sequencing used immunoSEQ multiplex PCR; TCRdb keeps in-frame clones, though not all of them. Altogether roughly 200,000 clones are present, more than 70% being singletons, with the ten largest covering approximately 10%. Whole-study findings and limits: Public clonotypes showed up rarely, and on treatment they shrank or held steady. Baseline clonality, higher than in age-matched healthy donors, tracked circulating CD8+ T-cell counts.

Germline V CDR1 and CDR2: MNHEY, SVGAGI. This CDR3 is 14 amino acids long. Trimming pared 0 bases from V and 6 bases from J, leaving 9 bases between. Worth noting for this clone: Antigen specificity is unknown.

Sample: PBMCs, taken after 12 months of ibrutinib treatment. The clonotype was recovered from a human donor with chronic lymphocytic leukemia. The rearrangement links TRBV6-5 to TRBJ2-1, with D possibly TRBD2 on 6 matching bases. The CDR3 region is CASSYSPSANEQFF. As DNA, the CDR3 is TGTGCCAGCAGTTACTCGCCTAGCGCCAATGAGCAGTTCTTC.